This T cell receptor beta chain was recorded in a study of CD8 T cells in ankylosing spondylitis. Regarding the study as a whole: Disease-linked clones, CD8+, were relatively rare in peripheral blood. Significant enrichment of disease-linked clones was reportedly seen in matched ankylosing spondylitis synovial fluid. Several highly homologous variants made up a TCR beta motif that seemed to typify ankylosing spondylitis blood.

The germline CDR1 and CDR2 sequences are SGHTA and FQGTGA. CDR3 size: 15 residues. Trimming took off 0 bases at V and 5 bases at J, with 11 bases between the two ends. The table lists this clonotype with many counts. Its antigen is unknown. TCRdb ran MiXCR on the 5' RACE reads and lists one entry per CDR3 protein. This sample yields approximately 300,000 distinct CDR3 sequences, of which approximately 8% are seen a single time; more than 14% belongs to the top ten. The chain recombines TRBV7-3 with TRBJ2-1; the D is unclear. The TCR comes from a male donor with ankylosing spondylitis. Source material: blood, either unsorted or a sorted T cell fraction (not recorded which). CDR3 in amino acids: CASSLTLVENNEQFF. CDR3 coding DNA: TGTGCCAGCAGCTTAACTCTGGTGGAGAACAATGAGCAGTTCTTC.